This TCR beta chain was obtained from a study of cytomegalovirus exposure and HLA in healthy donors. This clone was found once. What it recognizes is unknown. The germline gives CDR1 ENHRY, CDR2 SYGVKD. The V gene lost 10 bases and the J gene lost 0 bases, with 18 bases spanning the gap. The CDR3 extends over 15 amino acids. Study findings and constraints: Cytomegalovirus-associated TCR beta chains were listed, numbering around 150.

Only in-frame clones appear in the TCRdb table, and some are missing; sequencing was by immunoSEQ multiplex PCR. The table has 150,000 to 200,000 clones, roughly 90% seen once. Source material: PBMCs. The receptor's source is a man aged 18 to 30 in good health and CMV-seropositive. This chain connects TRBV10-3 to TRBJ1-1; a possible D gene is TRBD1 (5 bases). The CDR3 loop is CATMRPGTVNTEAFF. Here the CDR3 DNA reads TGTGCCACCATGAGACCCGGGACTGTGAACACTGAAGCTTTCTTT.